A single sample is the source of the 5 T cell receptor beta chains below, sequenced in a study of shared clonotypes between healthy human individuals. Assay: immunoSEQ multiplex PCR; the TCRdb copy retains only in-frame clones and omits some. The sample has 2 million to 2.5 million clones, under 97% seen once; the top ten hold 0.13%. The sequencing sample was made of naive CD4+ T cells sorted from blood. The subset here: CD45RA+ positively selected. These receptors all stem from a man aged 18 to 30 in good health.

A remark on this clone: Other DNA sequences in the sample encode the same CDR3. The J gene is TRBJ2-7, the V gene TRBV29-1; D unresolved. The CDR3 consists of 11 residues. V lost 4 bases and J 1 base, leaving 5 bases between the germline ends. CDR1 and CDR2 (germline): SQVTM, ANQGSEA. This CDR3 reads CSVGGSYEQYF. In nucleotides, the CDR3 is TGCAGCGTTGGGGGTTCCTACGAGCAGTACTTC.

A remark on this clone: The sample has other DNA sequences that encode this CDR3 too. The chain has TRBV5-1 and TRBJ1-4; the match to TRBD1 covers 7 bases. This CDR3 comprises 17 residues. V lost 0 bases and J lost 0; bases outside the gene matches: 5. From germline, CDR1 is SGHRS and CDR2 YFSETQ. The CDR3 protein is CASSLAPGGATNEKLFF. The CDR3 nucleotides read TGCGCCAGCAGCTTGGCGCCAGGGGGAGCAACTAATGAAAAACTGTTTTTT. Together with reference TRBV5-1 and TRBJ1-4, the CDR3 gives the full variable domain: KAGVTQTPRYLIKTRGQQVTLSCSPISGHRSVSWYQQTPGQGLQFLFEYFSETQRNKGNFPGRFSGRQFSNSRSEMNVSTLELGDSALYLCASSLAPGGATNEKLFFGSGTQLSVL.

V usage is TRBV10-3 and J usage is TRBJ2-1; tentatively, D is TRBD2 (5 bases). Per germline, CDR1 ENHRY and CDR2 SYGVKD. V was trimmed by 9 bases and J by 10 bases, leaving 19 bases between them. The CDR3 covers 13 residues. The CDR3 spells CAMRSNGEPEQFF. DNA of the CDR3: TGTGCCATGCGGAGTAACGGGGAGCCCGAGCAGTTCTTC.

Points on this clone: One end of the junction is discordant with germline, which a read error may explain. The chain is built from TRBV2 and TRBJ2-7; the D gene is possibly TRBD2 (5 bases). This CDR3 region has 8 residues. In germline, CDR1 is SNHLY, CDR2 FYNNEI. DNA of the CDR3: TGTGCCAGCAAGCCCAGCGGCTTC. This encodes CASKPSGF.

V and J are TRBV7-3 and TRBJ2-1; D gene uncertain. The V and J ends lost 5 bases and 2 bases respectively, with 7 bases between them. The V gene's germline CDR1 is SGHTA and CDR2 FQGTGA. The CDR3 has 13 residues. The CDR3 nucleotides read TGTGCCAGCAGCCGAGACACCTACAATGAGCAGTTCTTC. Its protein is CASSRDTYNEQFF. Drawing the rest from reference TRBV7-3 and TRBJ2-1, the complete variable domain is GAGVSQTPSNKVTEKGKYVELRCDPISGHTALYWYRQSLGQGPEFLIYFQGTGAADDSGLPNDRFFAVRPEGSVSTLKIQRTERGDSAVYLCASSRDTYNEQFFGPGTRLTVL.